These 16 T cell receptor beta chains were all obtained from the same sample, sequenced in a study of blood T cells in healthy people across ages. Through a sample-barcoded 5' primer and a J-beta primer mix, a second PCR was run for about 6 to 12 cycles. TCRdb reprocessed the 5' RACE reads via MiXCR and lists one record per CDR3 protein. This sample yields about 1.5 million distinct CDR3 sequences, of which approximately 43% are seen a single time; over 3.5% belongs to the top ten. Sample: blood. These receptors originate from a woman aged 18-30 years in good health.

The chain employs TRBV10-3 and TRBJ1-5, with D hard to call. This CDR3 is 15 amino acids long. Trimming removed 6 bases at V and 0 bases at J, with 12 bases between. Germline-derived CDR1 and CDR2 are ENHRY and SYGVKD. In nucleotides, the CDR3 is TGTGCCATCAGGGAAAGGGCAGATAGCAATCAGCCCCAGCATTTT. Protein product: CAIRERADSNQPQHF.

V and J are TRBV18 and TRBJ1-1; D possibly corresponds to TRBD1 (6 bases). The V gene's germline CDR1 is KGHSH and CDR2 LQKENI. CDR3 length: 15 residues. V was shortened by 1 base and J by 1 base, with 10 bases between the two germline ends. CDR3 amino acids: CASSPQKDRNTEAFF. DNA of the CDR3: TGTGCCAGCTCACCACAGAAGGACAGGAACACTGAAGCTTTCTTT. The full variable domain, with the rest looked up from reference TRBV18 and TRBJ1-1, is NAGVMQNPRHLVRRRGQEARLRCSPMKGHSHVYWYRQLPEEGLKFMVYLQKENIIDESGMPKERFSAEFPKEGPSILRIQQVVRGDSAAYFCASSPQKDRNTEAFFGQGTRLTVV.

The chain is built from TRBV2 and TRBJ2-4; 7 positions agree with TRBD2. Looked up from germline, CDR1 is SNHLY and CDR2 is FYNNEI. The ends lost 7 bases at V and 13 bases at J; junction bases unmatched: 19. This CDR3 comprises 15 residues. The CDR3: CASKGASGSYNEQYF. CDR3 coding DNA: TGTGCCAGCAAGGGAGCTAGCGGTAGCTACAATGAGCAGTACTTC.

This sequence joins TRBV21-1 and TRBJ2-3; the table's D call TRBD2 went unverified against the DNA. TRBV21-1 is designated a pseudogene. This CDR3 is built from 17 residues. The DNA for the CDR3 is TGTGCCAGCAGCAAAGCCCAGCCGGGCAGCGGAGGAGATACGCAGTATTTT. Protein product: CASSKAQPGSGGDTQYF.

This clonotype was detected only a few times. The V and J genes are TRBV27 and TRBJ2-7, with 10 bases matching TRBD1. The germline V gene has CDR1 MNHEY and CDR2 SMNVEV (reference sequence). With 4 bases clipped from V and 4 bases from J, the junction kept 13 bases outside the gene matches. This CDR3 has 17 residues. The CDR3, as DNA: TGTGCCAGCAGTTCAAGTCACCGGACAGGGGGTTTTTACGAGCAGTACTTC. It translates to CASSSSHRTGGFYEQYF.

This clonotype was seen more than once but under ten times. This chain joins TRBV20-1 and TRBJ1-5, with D possibly TRBD1 on 5 matching bases. CDR1 is DFQATT, CDR2 SNEGSKA, per germline (reference sequence). The CDR3 length is 15 residues. Trimming shortened V by 1 base and J by 5 bases, and 15 bases separated the two germline ends. The CDR3 bases are TGCAGTGCTAGAGGATGGCAGGGTTTCGATCAGCCCCAGCATTTT. Its protein product is CSARGWQGFDQPQHF.

This clonotype was seen only a few times. The chain has TRBV5-6 and TRBJ1-4, with TRBD1 identical over 8 bases. This CDR3 is 14 amino acids long. The germline V gene has CDR1 SGHDT and CDR2 YYEEEE. Germline trimming cut 4 bases from V and 10 bases from J; bases unmatched to any gene: 9. CDR3 amino acids: CASSGADRAGKLFF. CDR3 nucleotides: TGTGCCAGCAGCGGAGCGGACAGGGCGGGAAAACTGTTTTTT.

There are a few counts of this clonotype. This chain connects TRBV11-2 to TRBJ2-7; no clear D. From germline, CDR1 is SGHAT and CDR2 FQNNGV. V lost 0 bases and J lost 7, with 13 bases in between. This CDR3 spans 14 amino acids. The CDR3 here is CASSLDGPLDEQYF. CDR3 nucleotide sequence: TGTGCCAGCAGCTTAGATGGACCTCTCGATGAGCAGTACTTC.

This CDR3 reads CASSYYRAASYGYTF. As DNA, the CDR3 is TGTGCCAGCAGTTACTACCGGGCCGCCAGTTATGGCTACACCTTC. The genes are TRBV6-2 or TRBV6-3 and TRBJ1-2; D unresolved. The CDR3 runs 15 residues. Germline values: CDR1 MNHEY, CDR2 SVGEGT. V lost 1 base to trimming and J lost 5 bases, with 14 bases between them.

The CDR3 sequence is CSARDNRGPRQPQHF. Here the CDR3 DNA reads TGCAGTGCTAGAGACAACAGGGGGCCTAGGCAGCCCCAGCATTTT. V gene TRBV20-1 combines with J gene TRBJ1-5; 9 nucleotides align to TRBD1. The CDR3 is made up of 15 amino acids. The V and J ends lost 0 bases and 7 bases, in that order; junction bases with no gene match: 7. CDR1 is DFQATT, CDR2 SNEGSKA, per germline (reference sequence).

This clonotype was seen just once. The chain carries TRBV2 and TRBJ1-2, with D perhaps matching TRBD1 (6 bases). The germline V gene encodes CDR1 SNHLY and CDR2 FYNNEI. The V end lost 7 bases, the J end lost 4 bases, and 16 bases lay between the germline ends. CDR3 size: 14 residues. CDR3 region: CASIQRGHIYGYTF. The CDR3 nucleotides are TGTGCCAGCATACAAAGGGGACATATCTATGGCTACACCTTC.

This clonotype was observed at least ten times. V is TRBV6-2 or TRBV6-3 and J is TRBJ2-2; unclear D gene. V gave up 5 bases and J gave up 2 bases, with 0 bases separating them. The CDR3 loop spans 11 amino acids. The germline V gene encodes CDR1 MNHEY and CDR2 SVGEGT. The CDR3 region has the DNA TGTGCCAGCAGTAACACCGGGGAGCTGTTTTTT. Translating it yields CASSNTGELFF.

V and J are TRBV27 and TRBJ2-5, with 8 bases that match TRBD1. The CDR3 runs to 14 residues. The J segment lost 11 bases and the V segment lost 6 bases, leaving 14 bases of the junction unmatched. The germline gives CDR1 MNHEY, CDR2 SMNVEV (reference sequence). The CDR3 coding sequence is TGTGCCAGCAGCCTCGGGACAGGTCGGAATGAGCAGTACTTC. Its protein product is CASSLGTGRNEQYF.

The chain carries TRBV7-9 and TRBJ1-2; a weak D match, TRBD1 (5 bases). This CDR3 comprises 17 residues. Trimming took off 3 bases at V and 3 bases at J, with 20 bases between the two ends. Germline V CDR1 and CDR2: SEHNR, FQNEAQ (reference sequence). The CDR3 is CASSFQGDDARYYGYTF. The CDR3 nucleotides are TGTGCCAGCAGCTTCCAGGGAGACGATGCTCGTTACTATGGCTACACCTTC. Variable domain in full (rest from reference TRBV7-9 and TRBJ1-2): DTGVSQNPRHKITKRGQNVTFRCDPISEHNRLYWYRQTLGQGPEFLTYFQNEAQLEKSRLLSDRFSAERPKGSFSTLEIQRTEQGDSAMYLCASSFQGDDARYYGYTFGSGTRLTVV.

The V gene is TRBV29-1, the J gene TRBJ1-2; TRBD1 matches 8 bases. The CDR3 totals 16 residues. The germline V gene has CDR1 SQVTM and CDR2 ANQGSEA. Losses at the gene ends were 7 bases for V and 6 bases for J; bases not matched to a gene: 19. In DNA, the CDR3 is TGCAGCGCACCTACCGGGACAGGCCCTGACTCGAATGGCTACACCTTC. Its protein is CSAPTGTGPDSNGYTF.

V and J are TRBV7-2 and TRBJ1-5, with D possibly TRBD1 on 5 matching bases. From germline, CDR1 is SGHTA and CDR2 FQGNSA. This CDR3 is built from 15 residues. V shed 4 bases and J shed 4 bases, with 14 bases lying between them. The CDR3 is CASSSRQGWNQPQHF. CDR3 coding DNA: TGTGCCAGCAGCTCCCGGCAGGGCTGGAATCAGCCCCAGCATTTT.